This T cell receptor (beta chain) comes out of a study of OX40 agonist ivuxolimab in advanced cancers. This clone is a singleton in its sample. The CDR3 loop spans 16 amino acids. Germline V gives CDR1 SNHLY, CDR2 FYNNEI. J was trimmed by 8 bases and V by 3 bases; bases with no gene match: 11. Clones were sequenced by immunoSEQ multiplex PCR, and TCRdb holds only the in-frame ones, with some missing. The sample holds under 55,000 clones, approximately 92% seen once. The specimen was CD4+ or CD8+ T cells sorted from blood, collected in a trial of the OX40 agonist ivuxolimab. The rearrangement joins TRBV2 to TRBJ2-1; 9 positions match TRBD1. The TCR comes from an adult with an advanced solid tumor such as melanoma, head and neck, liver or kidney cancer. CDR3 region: CASSDRGQGVFDEQFF. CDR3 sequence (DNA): TGTGCCAGCAGTGACAGGGGACAGGGTGTTTTCGATGAGCAGTTCTTC. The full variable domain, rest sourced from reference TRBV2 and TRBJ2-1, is EPEVTQTPSHQVTQMGQEVILRCVPISNHLYFYWYRQILGQKVEFLVSFYNNEISEKSEIFDDQFSVERPDGSNFTLKIRSTKLEDSAMYFCASSDRGQGVFDEQFFGPGTRLTVL.